Below are 17 T cell receptor beta chains sequenced from a single sample in a study of technical replicates of blood from four donors. The method was immunoSEQ multiplex PCR; TCRdb's version includes in-frame clones alone and lacks a portion of them. In the table there are about 83,000 clones, around 94% of which are singletons. The sample taken for sequencing was T cells isolated from PBMCs. These TCRs come from a human donor in good health.

J is TRBJ2-7 and V is TRBV9, with D possibly TRBD2 on 6 matching bases. Trimming took off 0 bases at V and 0 bases at J, with 10 bases between the two ends. Per the germline V gene, CDR1 is SGDLS and CDR2 is YYNGEE. The CDR3 is 15 residues long. CDR3 coding DNA: TGTGCCAGCAGCGTAGCGGAGGGTACCTCCTACGAGCAGTACTTC. This gives the protein CASSVAEGTSYEQYF. The whole variable domain, remainder taken from reference TRBV9 and TRBJ2-7, is DSGVTQTPKHLITATGQRVTLRCSPRSGDLSVYWYQQSLDQGLQFLIQYYNGEERAKGNILERFSAQQFPDLHSELNLSSLELGDSALYFCASSVAEGTSYEQYFGPGTRLTVT.

The rearrangement uses TRBV15 and TRBJ1-5, with no clear D. Germline V gene sequence: CDR1 LNHNV, CDR2 YYDKDF (reference sequence). CDR3 length: 16 residues. The V end lost 5 bases, the J end lost 11 bases, and 25 bases lay between the germline ends. CDR3 sequence reads: CATSRLAGKAGSSQHF. In DNA, the CDR3 is TGTGCCACCAGCCGCCTGGCGGGGAAGGCTGGATCGTCCCAGCATTTT.

The sample holds one count of this clone. The chain carries TRBV19 and TRBJ1-1, with D possibly matching TRBD1 (6 bases). This CDR3 has 13 amino acids. The germline V and J ends were trimmed by 6 bases and 1 base, with 9 bases remaining between them. CDR1 is LNHDA, CDR2 SQIVND, per germline (reference sequence). In DNA, the CDR3 is TGTGCCAGTAGCCGACAGGAGAACACTGAAGCTTTCTTT. This encodes CASSRQENTEAFF.

The chain is built from TRBV6-5 and TRBJ2-2, with D perhaps TRBD2 (6 bases). The CDR3 length is 15 residues. Looked up from germline, CDR1 is MNHEY and CDR2 is SVGAGI. Deletions cut 0 bases from V and 5 bases from J, with 10 bases between. CDR3 sequence reads: CASSYSPSETGELFF. CDR3 coding DNA: TGTGCCAGCAGTTACTCACCTAGCGAGACCGGGGAGCTGTTTTTT.

The chain uses TRBV30 and TRBJ1-2, with 7 bases that match TRBD1. This CDR3 region has 14 residues. V shed 6 bases, J shed 5 bases, and the junction held 12 bases outside the gene matches. CDR1 is GTSNPN and CDR2 is SVGIG in the germline V gene (reference sequence). CDR3 sequence: CACLLFGTAYGYTF. The CDR3, as DNA: TGTGCCTGCTTGCTATTCGGGACAGCTTATGGCTACACCTTC.

V usage is TRBV28 and J usage is TRBJ2-7, with 10 bases fitting TRBD1. Germline loops: CDR1 MDHEN, CDR2 SYDVKM. J lost 3 bases, V lost 6 bases, and 8 bases had no gene match. The CDR3 covers 15 residues. The CDR3 spells CASSPARTGGYEQYF. CDR3 nucleotides: TGTGCCAGCAGCCCGGCCAGGACAGGGGGCTACGAGCAGTACTTC.

The chain uses TRBV19 and TRBJ2-3, with D possibly matching TRBD1 (6 bases). V lost 3 bases to trimming and J lost 2 bases, with 12 bases between them. CDR3 size: 15 residues. CDR1 LNHDA and CDR2 SQIVND come from the germline V gene (reference sequence). CDR3 residues: CASSIRDTITDTQYF. The CDR3 nucleotides read TGTGCCAGTAGTATTAGGGACACCATCACAGATACGCAGTATTTT.

The chain recombines TRBV28 with TRBJ2-7, with D perhaps TRBD1 (5 bases). V lost 1 base, J lost 1 base, and 14 bases lay in between. The CDR3 has 16 amino acids. CDR1 and CDR2 from the germline V gene are MDHEN and SYDVKM. Here the CDR3 DNA reads TGTGCCAGCAGTTTATACAGGTACCCGATATCCTACGAGCAGTACTTC. Its protein is CASSLYRYPISYEQYF.

CDR3 sequence: CATSRGDSNYEQYF. CDR3 nucleotide sequence: TGTGCCACCAGCAGAGGGGACTCCAACTACGAGCAGTACTTC. V and J are TRBV15 and TRBJ2-7, with a weak D call TRBD2 (6 bases). Germline CDR1 LNHNV, CDR2 YYDKDF (reference sequence). This CDR3 is built from 14 residues. V gave up 1 base and J gave up 3 bases, with 10 bases separating them.

The rearrangement links TRBV19 to TRBJ1-5; 7 bases fit TRBD1. The CDR3 totals 13 residues. The trim removed 8 bases at V and 1 base at J, leaving 2 bases unmatched. Looked up from germline, CDR1 is LNHDA and CDR2 is SQIVND (reference sequence). The DNA for the CDR3 is TGTGCCAGTGCGGGACAGAGCAATCAGCCCCAGCATTTT. Residues: CASAGQSNQPQHF.

CDR3 in DNA: TGTGCCAGCAGTTGGGGCAGGGACTATGGCTACACCTTC. Protein: CASSWGRDYGYTF. This chain joins TRBV27 and TRBJ1-2; tentatively, D is TRBD1 (5 bases). This CDR3 is built from 13 residues. V was cut by 4 bases and J by 3 bases, with 9 bases left in between. Germline V gene lookup returns CDR1 MNHEY and CDR2 SMNVEV (reference sequence).

This sequence joins TRBV5-4 and TRBJ2-2; 10 bases are a match to TRBD1. J lost 5 bases, V lost 0 bases, and 4 bases had no gene match. Per the germline V gene, CDR1 is SGHNT and CDR2 is YYREEE (reference sequence). This CDR3 is built from 16 residues. The CDR3 DNA is TGTGCCAGCAGCTTGGTGACAGGGGGCAGGACCGGGGAGCTGTTTTTT. It encodes CASSLVTGGRTGELFF.

The chain has TRBV27 and TRBJ2-7; 8 nucleotides line up with TRBD2. Germline V gives CDR1 MNHEY, CDR2 SMNVEV (reference sequence). J gave up 4 bases and V 2 bases, and 7 bases lay outside the gene matches. This CDR3 comprises 15 residues. CDR3 residues: CASSLGSGTSYEQYF. The CDR3 DNA reads TGTGCCAGCAGTTTAGGTAGCGGGACCTCTTACGAGCAGTACTTC.

The rearrangement links TRBV5-1 to TRBJ2-1, with TRBD1 matching 8 bases. V lost 0 bases to trimming and J lost 8 bases; unmatched junction nucleotides: 7. The CDR3 extends over 15 amino acids. Germline CDR1 reads SGHRS; CDR2 reads YFSETQ. The CDR3 DNA follows: TGCGCCAGCAGCTTGGCCCCAGGGGGCGCGGATGAGCAGTTCTTC. Protein product: CASSLAPGGADEQFF. Full variable domain (outside the CDR3, taken from reference TRBV5-1 and TRBJ2-1): KAGVTQTPRYLIKTRGQQVTLSCSPISGHRSVSWYQQTPGQGLQFLFEYFSETQRNKGNFPGRFSGRQFSNSRSEMNVSTLELGDSALYLCASSLAPGGADEQFFGPGTRLTVL.

The chain carries TRBV14 and TRBJ1-2; the D is unclear. V was shortened by 6 bases and J by 8 bases, with 13 bases between the two germline ends. The CDR3 has 12 residues. Germline CDR1 is SGHDN and CDR2 is FVKESK. The CDR3 is CASSPSGYGYTF. In DNA, the CDR3 is TGTGCCAGCAGTCCCTCGGGATACGGCTACACCTTC.

The chain uses TRBV2 and TRBJ2-1; 8 bases map to TRBD1. Germline-derived CDR1 and CDR2 are SNHLY and FYNNEI. Trimming removed 7 bases from V and 8 bases from J; junction bases left unmatched: 10. The CDR3 is 14 amino acids. The CDR3 region is CASTVTGAGDEQFF. The CDR3 nucleotides are TGTGCCAGCACCGTGACAGGGGCTGGTGATGAGCAGTTCTTC. Drawing the rest from reference TRBV2 and TRBJ2-1, the complete variable domain is EPEVTQTPSHQVTQMGQEVILRCVPISNHLYFYWYRQILGQKVEFLVSFYNNEISEKSEIFDDQFSVERPDGSNFTLKIRSTKLEDSAMYFCASTVTGAGDEQFFGPGTRLTVL.

The chain uses TRBV11-2 and TRBJ1-5; maybe TRBD1 (6 bases). The CDR3 sequence is 17 residues long. The V end lost 4 bases, the J end lost 5 bases, and 21 bases lay between the germline ends. The germline V gene encodes CDR1 SGHAT and CDR2 FQNNGV. The CDR3 nucleotides are TGTGCCAGCAGCTCGTTCAGGGGCAAGAGGGGCGATCAGCCCCAGCATTTT. This encodes CASSSFRGKRGDQPQHF.